The T cell receptor (beta chain) described here comes from a study of healthy donors' naive CD4 and CD8 T cells. TCR libraries were built from about 520 ng of total RNA by linear amplification. In TCRdb, the reads were re-called with MiXCR into one record per CDR3 protein. The sample records approximately 180,000 distinct CDR3 sequences, over 60% being singletons. The germline V and J ends were trimmed by 7 bases and 5 bases, with 9 bases remaining between them. This CDR3 region has 10 residues. Germline CDR1 DFQATT, CDR2 SNEGSKA (reference sequence). The clonotype was recovered from a pool of human donors in good health; the sample pools cells from several healthy donors. This rearrangement joins TRBV20-1 to TRBJ2-7; weak D call: TRBD1 (6 bases). The sequencing input was naive CD4+ and CD8+ T cells sorted from blood, pooled from several donors. CDR3 sequence (DNA): TGCAGTGTCAGGGACAACGAGCAGTACTTC. It specifies CSVRDNEQYF.